The next 29 T cell receptor beta chains were all read from a single sample in a study of control samples from healthy donors and cancer patients. Produced via immunoSEQ multiplex PCR; TCRdb's table is partial and in-frame only. The data show approximately 94,000 clones, roughly nine tenths seen once. Sequencing was carried out using blood. These receptor sequences come from a woman in her forties or fifties in good health.

The chain employs TRBV13 and TRBJ1-2, with TRBD1 identical over 8 bases. The germline V gene has CDR1 PRHDT and CDR2 FYEKMQ (reference sequence). Trimming at V came to 5 bases and at J to 2 bases, leaving 4 bases not matched to a gene. CDR3 size: 14 residues. CDR3 nucleotides: TGTGCCAGCAGCCGGACAGGGTACAACTATGGCTACACCTTC. This codes for CASSRTGYNYGYTF. The variable domain in full, with the rest retrieved from reference TRBV13 and TRBJ1-2, is AAGVIQSPRHLIKEKRETATLKCYPIPRHDTVYWYQQGPGQDPQFLISFYEKMQSDKGSIPDRFSAQQFSDYHSELNMSSLELGDSALYFCASSRTGYNYGYTFGSGTRLTVV.

The gene calls are TRBV21-1 and TRBJ1-1. TRBV21-1 counts as a pseudogene. The CDR3 is 16 residues long. The CDR3 DNA reads TGTGCCAGCAGCAAAGCTTCCGGGACCTCTTCGCGTGAAGCTTTCTTT. This encodes CASSKASGTSSREAFF.

CDR3 nucleotide sequence: TGTGCCAGCAGCGTAACCCGTAGAGGGGGGATCGCAGACACCGGGGAGCTGTTTTTT. This gives the protein CASSVTRRGGIADTGELFF. This chain connects TRBV9 to TRBJ2-2; possibly TRBD1 or TRBD2 for D (6 bases each). Germline V gene sequence: CDR1 SGDLS, CDR2 YYNGEE. Trimming stripped 1 base from V and 3 bases from J, with 22 bases between. The CDR3 covers 19 residues.

This clone was detected a few times. This CDR3 reads CASSQDREGAEQYF. CDR3 sequence (DNA): TGTGCCAGCAGCCAAGATAGGGAGGGGGCCGAGCAGTACTTC. The rearrangement joins TRBV3-1 (or the pseudogene TRBV3-2) to TRBJ2-7; D possibly matches TRBD1 or TRBD2 (7 bases each). Between the trimmed V and J ends, which lost 0 bases and 6 bases, there was a span of 12 bases. CDR1 and CDR2 from the germline V gene are LGHDT and YNNKEL (reference sequence). CDR3 length: 14 residues.

J is TRBJ2-5 and V is TRBV20-1; no clear D gene. The CDR3 length is 13 residues. The V end lost 3 bases, the J end lost 3 bases, and 11 bases lay between the germline ends. The germline V gene encodes CDR1 DFQATT and CDR2 SNEGSKA (reference sequence). CDR3 DNA sequence: TGCAGTGCTAGTTGGGCCAGAGAAGAGACCCAGTACTTC. Its translation is CSASWAREETQYF.

This clone was picked up a small number of times. V usage is TRBV9 and J usage is TRBJ2-1; D call uncertain. The CDR3 is 14 amino acids. Per germline, CDR1 SGDLS and CDR2 YYNGEE. Trimming stripped 4 bases from V and 6 bases from J, with 14 bases between. The CDR3 coding sequence is TGTGCCAGCAGCCTCCCCGGATCCCGCAATGAGCAGTTCTTC. This codes for CASSLPGSRNEQFF.

The chain uses TRBV4-1 and TRBJ2-7; TRBD2 is a possible D gene (7 bases). V was pared by 1 base and J by 6 bases, with 13 bases between. The CDR3 loop spans 14 amino acids. Looked up from germline, CDR1 is MGHRA and CDR2 is YSYEKL. The CDR3 loop reads CASSQAGGGGEQYF. CDR3 nucleotide sequence: TGCGCCAGCAGCCAAGCTGGGGGCGGGGGCGAGCAGTACTTC.

This clone appeared a single time. The chain employs TRBV5-5 and TRBJ1-6; possibly TRBD1 for D (5 bases). The CDR3 contains 15 residues. Germline CDR1 reads SGHKS; CDR2 reads YYEKEE (reference sequence). The V end was cut by 4 bases, the J end by 7 bases, with 15 bases between. CDR3 bases: TGTGCCAGCAGCCCCCAGGGATTTTCGAATTCACCCCTCCACTTT. Amino acid sequence: CASSPQGFSNSPLHF.

The chain recombines TRBV11-2 with TRBJ2-7; D not certain. The germline V and J ends were trimmed by 6 bases and 4 bases, with 13 bases remaining between them. The CDR3 spans 13 residues. Per germline, CDR1 SGHAT and CDR2 FQNNGV. The CDR3 spells CASSSPPIYEQYV. The CDR3 nucleotides read TGTGCCAGCAGTAGCCCCCCCATTTACGAGCAGTACGTC.

The chain recombines TRBV6-5 with TRBJ2-5; 8 bases map to TRBD1. The V segment lost 6 bases and the J segment 5 bases; nucleotides outside the gene matches: 8. This CDR3 has 14 residues. The V gene's germline CDR1 is MNHEY and CDR2 SVGAGI. For the CDR3, the DNA is TGTGCCAGCAGCGCAAGCAGGGGGCGGGAGACCCAGTACTTC. Protein sequence: CASSASRGRETQYF.

The genes are TRBV6-5 and TRBJ2-7, with D possibly being TRBD1 (5 bases). CDR1 is MNHEY, CDR2 SVGAGI, per germline. The CDR3 length is 13 residues. The germline V and J ends were trimmed by 6 bases and 5 bases, with 14 bases remaining between them. DNA for the CDR3: TGTGCCAGCAGGAGTGCAGGGCGAGACGAGCAGTACGTC. It codes for CASRSAGRDEQYV.

The chain uses TRBV28 and TRBJ2-1, with 12 bases that match TRBD2. The CDR3 is 16 amino acids. With V trimmed by 5 bases and J by 4 bases, 6 bases remained unmatched. The V gene's germline CDR1 is MDHEN and CDR2 SYDVKM. The CDR3 DNA is TGTGCCAGCAGTCCACCGGGACTAGCGGGTTACAATGAGCAGTTCTTC. Protein product: CASSPPGLAGYNEQFF.

The chain is built from TRBV9 and TRBJ2-3, with TRBD2 matching over 7 bases. The V gene's germline CDR1 is SGDLS and CDR2 YYNGEE. This CDR3 comprises 17 residues. V was clipped by 3 bases and J by 3 bases; unmatched bases: 13. CDR3: CASSARSSGLITDTQYF. The CDR3 region has the DNA TGTGCCAGCAGCGCCCGATCTAGCGGCCTAATTACAGATACGCAGTATTTT.

V gene TRBV14 combines with J gene TRBJ1-2, with 8 nucleotides matching TRBD1. The germline V gene has CDR1 SGHDN and CDR2 FVKESK. V gave up 1 base and J gave up 6 bases; unmatched junction bases: 7. The CDR3 sequence is 15 residues long. CDR3 DNA: TGTGCCAGCAGCCAAGTAGCAGGGGGCGGCAATGGCTACACCTTC. Its protein product is CASSQVAGGGNGYTF.

V gene TRBV9 combines with J gene TRBJ2-1; 8 nucleotides align to TRBD2. The CDR3 is made up of 16 amino acids. Germline loops: CDR1 SGDLS, CDR2 YYNGEE. The J segment lost 4 bases and the V segment lost 3 bases, leaving 9 bases of the junction unmatched. As DNA, the CDR3 is TGTGCCAGCAGCGCTTGGAATAGCGGGGCTTACAATGAGCAGTTCTTC. Translated, it gives CASSAWNSGAYNEQFF.

This clone was seen once. The chain carries TRBV7-9 and TRBJ1-2; D remains unclear. The CDR3 extends over 13 amino acids. Trimming stripped 2 bases from V and 1 base from J, with 5 bases between. The V gene's germline CDR1 is SEHNR and CDR2 FQNEAQ (reference sequence). DNA of the CDR3: TGTGCCAGCAGCTTAAGACATAACTATGGCTACACCTTC. The encoded protein is CASSLRHNYGYTF. The entire variable domain, with the rest obtained from reference TRBV7-9 and TRBJ1-2, is as follows: DTGVSQNPRHKITKRGQNVTFRCDPISEHNRLYWYRQTLGQGPEFLTYFQNEAQLEKSRLLSDRFSAERPKGSFSTLEIQRTEQGDSAMYLCASSLRHNYGYTFGSGTRLTVV.

To note about this clone: In the same sample, other DNA sequences code for this CDR3. The chain employs TRBV30 and TRBJ1-2, with a possible D match to TRBD1 (5 bases). This CDR3 is 10 amino acids long. The germline V and J ends were trimmed by 5 bases and 6 bases, with 7 bases remaining between them. Germline CDR1 GTSNPN, CDR2 SVGIG (reference sequence). The chain's CDR3 is CAWGTHGYTF. The CDR3 DNA sequence: TGTGCCTGGGGGACGCATGGCTACACCTTC.

This rearrangement joins TRBV5-1 to TRBJ2-5, with 8 bases fitting TRBD1. This CDR3 spans 15 amino acids. Trimming cost V 4 bases and J 5 bases; bases outside gene matches: 10. Germline CDR1 reads SGHRS; CDR2 reads YFSETQ. As DNA, the CDR3 is TGCGCCAGCAGCCACGTCAGGGGGCTAATGGAGACCCAGTACTTC. It translates to CASSHVRGLMETQYF.

In this sample, this clone turned up a few times. The chain recombines TRBV5-4 with TRBJ1-3, with 7 bases that match TRBD1. Trimming removed 4 bases from V and 4 bases from J; junction bases left unmatched: 5. Germline values: CDR1 SGHNT, CDR2 YYREEE (reference sequence). CDR3 length: 14 residues. The chain's CDR3 is CASSLTGEGNTIYF. CDR3 DNA sequence: TGTGCCAGCAGCCTAACAGGGGAAGGAAACACCATATATTTT.

The chain links TRBV3-1 (or the pseudogene TRBV3-2) to TRBJ1-1; D is unresolved. Germline loops: CDR1 LGHDT, CDR2 YNNKEL (reference sequence). V lost 0 bases, J lost 8 bases, and 10 bases lay in between. This CDR3 comprises 13 residues. The CDR3 DNA follows: TGTGCCAGCAGCCAAGAGCGGCGAAGCGAAGCTTTCTTT. This translates into CASSQERRSEAFF.

This chain uses TRBV10-3 with TRBJ2-7, with D perhaps TRBD2 (5 bases). Germline CDR1 ENHRY, CDR2 SYGVKD. This CDR3 contains 14 residues. V shed 4 bases and J shed 1 base, with 11 bases lying between them. Here the CDR3 reads CAISAEGRSYEQYV. For the CDR3, the DNA is TGTGCCATCAGTGCCGAGGGCAGGTCCTACGAGCAGTACGTC.

This chain joins TRBV4-3 and TRBJ1-1; maybe TRBD1 (6 bases). This CDR3 has 14 residues. Germline assignment: CDR1 LGHNA and CDR2 YSLEER. Trimming removed 0 bases at V and 11 bases at J, with 16 bases between. CDR3 amino acids: CASSQEEPGALAFF. In DNA form, the CDR3 reads TGCGCCAGCAGCCAAGAGGAACCGGGGGCTCTGGCTTTCTTT.

This chain connects TRBV6-5 to TRBJ1-2; perhaps TRBD1 as D (5 bases). Germline V lookup: CDR1 MNHEY, CDR2 SVGAGI. The CDR3 totals 13 residues. Trimming left V 6 bases short and J 7 bases short, with 15 bases between. This CDR3 is CASRTGQQGGYTF. CDR3 DNA sequence: TGTGCCAGCAGAACAGGCCAACAAGGTGGCTACACCTTC.

The chain recombines TRBV5-6 with TRBJ2-1; 9 nucleotides agree with TRBD2. This CDR3 comprises 15 residues. CDR1 SGHDT and CDR2 YYEEEE come from the germline V gene. The V and J ends lost 4 bases and 5 bases, in that order; junction bases with no gene match: 7. CDR3 sequence reads: CASSQGLAVDNEQFF. The DNA of the CDR3 is TGTGCCAGCAGCCAGGGACTAGCAGTCGACAATGAGCAGTTCTTC. Full variable domain (rest looked up from reference TRBV5-6 and TRBJ2-1): DAGVTQSPTHLIKTRGQQVTLRCSPKSGHDTVSWYQQALGQGPQFIFQYYEEEERQRGNFPDRFSGHQFPNYSSELNVNALLLGDSALYLCASSQGLAVDNEQFFGPGTRLTVL.

The V gene is TRBV24-1, the J gene TRBJ2-3; 7 positions agree with TRBD2. Germline lookup yields CDR1 KGHDR and CDR2 SFDVKD. V lost 3 bases and J lost 0; bases outside the gene matches: 5. This CDR3 spans 16 amino acids. The CDR3 here is CATSDVAGISTDTQYF. CDR3 in DNA: TGTGCCACCAGTGATGTAGCGGGTATAAGCACAGATACGCAGTATTTT.

The V gene is TRBV6-5, the J gene TRBJ2-5; D is perhaps TRBD2 (5 bases). The CDR3 is made up of 15 amino acids. The ends were cut back, 2 bases at V and 7 bases at J, with 17 bases in the middle. Germline CDR1 and CDR2: MNHEY and SVGAGI. CDR3 DNA sequence: TGTGCCAGCAGTTACACCAACGGGGTAACCAGGACCCAGTACTTC. Amino acids: CASSYTNGVTRTQYF.

This sequence joins TRBV18 and TRBJ1-1; 7 nucleotides agree with TRBD1. The CDR3 has 15 amino acids. CDR1 is KGHSH and CDR2 is LQKENI in the germline V gene. V was clipped by 2 bases and J by 6 bases; unmatched bases: 9. The CDR3 DNA reads as TGTGCCAGCTCACCAGACAGGGTAAGGGGGGCTGAAGCTTTCTTT. This codes for CASSPDRVRGAEAFF.

The J gene is TRBJ2-7, the V gene TRBV3-1 (or the pseudogene TRBV3-2), with 8 nucleotides matching TRBD2. Germline V gene data show CDR1 as LGHDT and CDR2 as YNNKEL (reference sequence). The CDR3 totals 14 residues. V shed 4 bases, J shed 5 bases, and the junction held 7 bases outside the gene matches. The CDR3 DNA is TGTGCCAGCAGCCCGGGGGGGGATAGGAACGAGCAGTACTTC. It is translated as CASSPGGDRNEQYF.

The chain combines TRBV6-5 with TRBJ2-7; D gene unclear. Germline values: CDR1 MNHEY, CDR2 SVGAGI. The CDR3 is made up of 14 amino acids. Trimming cost V 3 bases and J 3 bases, with 12 bases left between them. The CDR3 nucleotides read TGTGCCAGCAGTTATAGGGCACACGGCTACGAGCAGTACTTC. It yields the protein CASSYRAHGYEQYF.